The clone carrying this T cell receptor (beta chain) was observed a single time. This entry is derived from a study of OX40 agonist ivuxolimab in advanced cancers. The data were produced by immunoSEQ multiplex PCR, yet TCRdb's version contains in-frame clones alone and is incomplete. The table lists several thousand clones, about 70% of them singletons. The CDR3 consists of 13 residues. CDR1 and CDR2 (germline): SGHNT, YYREEE (reference sequence). Trimming cost V 7 bases and J 1 base, with 11 bases left between them. The source material was CD4+ or CD8+ T cells sorted from blood, sampled in a trial of the OX40 agonist ivuxolimab. This chain joins TRBV5-4 and TRBJ1-1; D is unresolved. The receptor was isolated from an adult with an advanced solid tumor such as melanoma, head and neck, liver or kidney cancer. The CDR3 spells CASGVARNTEAFF. In DNA, the CDR3 is TGTGCCAGCGGCGTCGCCAGGAACACTGAAGCTTTCTTT.